One and the same sample provided the 12 T cell receptor beta chains below, sequenced in a study of blood T cell repertoires in COVID-19. Some clones are missing from TCRdb's copy, which holds only in-frame ones; the method was immunoSEQ multiplex PCR. The sample records approximately 100,000 clones, about 89% being singletons. Sequenced material: peripheral blood. These receptors were obtained from a man aged 60-69 years with acute or convalescent COVID-19.

About this clone: Different DNA sequences within this sample yield the same CDR3. This chain uses TRBV2 with TRBJ1-5; 8 bases are a match to TRBD1. V lost 3 bases and J lost 6; bases outside the gene matches: 1. Germline V gene data show CDR1 as SNHLY and CDR2 as FYNNEI. The CDR3 is 13 amino acids. In DNA form, the CDR3 reads TGTGCCAGCAGTGAGGACAGGGTTCAGCCCCAGCATTTT. Protein product: CASSEDRVQPQHF.

The chain links TRBV7-2 to TRBJ2-1; 9 bases line up with TRBD2. CDR3 length equals 15 residues. V dropped 0 bases and J dropped 4; count of bases not matched to a gene: 1. CDR1 and CDR2 (germline): SGHTA, FQGNSA. CDR3 loop: CASSLASGGYNEQFF. The CDR3 DNA sequence: TGTGCCAGCAGCTTAGCTAGCGGGGGATACAATGAGCAGTTCTTC.

The chain employs TRBV7-2 and TRBJ1-5; 10 bases align to TRBD1. Trimming cost V 4 bases and J 5 bases; bases outside gene matches: 5. Germline V gene data show CDR1 as SGHTA and CDR2 as FQGNSA. CDR3 size: 15 residues. For the CDR3, the DNA is TGTGCCAGCAGCTGGCGGACAGGGGGGGATCAGCCCCAGCATTTT. It yields the protein CASSWRTGGDQPQHF.

The chain uses TRBV28 and TRBJ1-5; TRBD1 matches 11 bases. With 6 bases clipped from V and 9 bases from J, the junction kept 7 bases outside the gene matches. Looked up from germline, CDR1 is MDHEN and CDR2 is SYDVKM. The CDR3 is made up of 14 amino acids. The CDR3 region is CASSVGQGVRPQHF. In DNA form, the CDR3 reads TGTGCCAGCAGCGTGGGACAGGGGGTTCGGCCCCAGCATTTT.

V gene TRBV2 combines with J gene TRBJ2-1, with TRBD2 matching over 14 bases. The trim removed 6 bases at V and 10 bases at J, leaving 8 bases unmatched. The CDR3 consists of 15 residues. Germline lookup yields CDR1 SNHLY and CDR2 FYNNEI. The DNA for the CDR3 is TGTGCCAGCAGGGAGGGACTAGCGGGAGTCGGCGAGCAGTTCTTC. Translated, it gives CASREGLAGVGEQFF.

The chain couples TRBV13 to TRBJ1-1; no definite D call. CDR1 and CDR2 from the germline V gene are PRHDT and FYEKMQ (reference sequence). V gave up 3 bases and J gave up 0 bases, with 17 bases separating them. The CDR3 is 17 residues long. In DNA, the CDR3 is TGTGCCAGCAGCTTTAGGAGGTCCCAGATAATGAACACTGAAGCTTTCTTT. It yields the protein CASSFRRSQIMNTEAFF.

This chain uses TRBV28 with TRBJ1-5; 7 nucleotides line up with TRBD1. This CDR3 is 16 amino acids long. In germline, CDR1 is MDHEN, CDR2 SYDVKM. The ends lost 5 bases at V and 11 bases at J; junction bases unmatched: 18. The CDR3 reads CASSTYGDSSDSAQHF. In DNA, the CDR3 is TGTGCCAGCAGTACATACGGGGACAGTAGTGACTCGGCCCAGCATTTT. Using reference TRBV28 and TRBJ1-5 for the parts outside the CDR3, the full variable domain is DVKVTQSSRYLVKRTGEKVFLECVQDMDHENMFWYRQDPGLGLRLIYFSYDVKMKEKGDIPEGYSVSREKKERFSLILESASTNQTSMYLCASSTYGDSSDSAQHFGDGTRLSIL.

The chain carries TRBV5-6 and TRBJ1-6, with D uncertain. CDR3 length: 14 amino acids. Germline V gives CDR1 SGHDT, CDR2 YYEEEE. V shed 4 bases and J shed 10 bases, with 15 bases lying between them. CDR3 DNA sequence: TGTGCCAGCAGCACGCGGAGAACTTGGTCACCCCTCCACTTT. This sequence encodes CASSTRRTWSPLHF.

The rearrangement links TRBV11-2 to TRBJ1-2; D ambiguous. Germline lookup yields CDR1 SGHAT and CDR2 FQNNGV. The ends were cut back, 7 bases at V and 4 bases at J, with 10 bases in the middle. The CDR3 is 12 amino acids. CDR3 protein: CASNAHGYGYTF. The CDR3 DNA reads as TGTGCCAGCAACGCTCACGGCTATGGCTACACCTTC.

The rearrangement links TRBV11-2 to TRBJ2-2, with 9 bases matching TRBD2. V shed 5 bases and J 4 bases; nucleotides not matched to a gene: 5. The CDR3 covers 15 residues. CDR1 SGHAT and CDR2 FQNNGV come from the germline V gene. The CDR3 coding sequence is TGTGCCAGCAGCGCGGGACTAGCAAGCACCGGGGAGCTGTTTTTT. This sequence encodes CASSAGLASTGELFF.

The rearrangement links TRBV7-6 to TRBJ1-5; D possibly corresponds to TRBD1 (5 bases). The V gene lost 1 base and the J gene lost 0 bases, with 13 bases spanning the gap. The CDR3 is 17 residues long. Per germline, CDR1 SGHVS and CDR2 FNYEAQ. The CDR3 coding sequence is TGTGCCAGCAGCTTAGGAGCGAACAGGTTTAGCAATCAGCCCCAGCATTTT. The encoded protein is CASSLGANRFSNQPQHF.

The chain combines TRBV15 with TRBJ1-1; 8 bases align to TRBD1. This CDR3 comprises 16 residues. V shed 1 base and J 1 base; nucleotides not matched to a gene: 5. The V gene's germline CDR1 is LNHNV and CDR2 YYDKDF (reference sequence). The CDR3 DNA reads TGTGCCACCAGCAGAGTTACCGGGACAGGGAACACTGAAGCTTTCTTT. Translated: CATSRVTGTGNTEAFF.